This TCR beta chain was sequenced during a study of blood T cell repertoires in COVID-19. Study overall: Acute-phase and convalescent COVID-19 samples originated in the United States, Italy and Spain.

The data were produced by immunoSEQ multiplex PCR, yet TCRdb's version contains in-frame clones alone and is incomplete. The sample holds some 93,000 clones, less than 90% seen once. V shed 5 bases, J shed 8 bases, and the junction held 11 bases outside the gene matches. Germline CDR1 is GTSNPN and CDR2 is SVGIG (reference sequence). The CDR3 consists of 15 residues. The table lists this clone with a few counts. J is TRBJ2-2 and V is TRBV30; 10 bases align to TRBD2. The sample taken for sequencing was peripheral blood. The sequence was collected from a man in his fifties or sixties with acute or convalescent COVID-19. The CDR3 coding sequence is TGTGCCTGGGTCCGACTAGCGGGTCAAGAAGGGGAGCTGTTTTTT. Amino acid sequence: CAWVRLAGQEGELFF. Full variable domain (outside the CDR3, taken from reference TRBV30 and TRBJ2-2): SQTIHQWPATLVQPVGSPLSLECTVEGTSNPNLYWYRQAAGRGLQLLFYSVGIGQISSEVPQNLSASRPQDRQFILSSKKLLLSDSGFYLCAWVRLAGQEGELFFGEGSRLTVL.